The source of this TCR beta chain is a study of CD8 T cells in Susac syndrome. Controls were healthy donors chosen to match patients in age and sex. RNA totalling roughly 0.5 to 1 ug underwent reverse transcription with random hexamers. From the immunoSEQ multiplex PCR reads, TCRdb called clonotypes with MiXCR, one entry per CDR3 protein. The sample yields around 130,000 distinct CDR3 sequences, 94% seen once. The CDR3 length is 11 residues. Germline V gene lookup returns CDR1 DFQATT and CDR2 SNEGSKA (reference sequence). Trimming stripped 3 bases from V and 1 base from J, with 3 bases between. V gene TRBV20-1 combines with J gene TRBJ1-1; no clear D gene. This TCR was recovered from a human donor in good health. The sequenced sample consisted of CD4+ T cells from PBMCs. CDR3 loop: CSARENTEAFF. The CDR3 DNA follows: TGCAGTGCTAGGGAGAACACTGAAGCTTTCTTT.